This T cell receptor beta chain was recovered during a study of T cells after yellow fever vaccination. This clonotype was found many times. The antigen remains undetermined. Trimming pared 2 bases from V and 9 bases from J, leaving 10 bases between. Germline-derived CDR1 and CDR2 are SGHDN and FVKESK. This CDR3 spans 12 amino acids. Study-wide points: The secondary T-cell response peaked on day 5, not day 15, but was weaker.

TCRdb re-called the 5' RACE reads through MiXCR, storing one row per CDR3 protein. The profile shows 150,000 to 200,000 distinct CDR3 sequences, around 7.3% of them singletons. This sequence joins TRBV14 and TRBJ2-5; D possibly corresponds to TRBD2 (6 bases). The material sequenced was CD4+ T cells sorted from PBMCs, taken about 5 days after the first yellow fever vaccination. The sequence derives from a man younger than 35 who received the YFV17D yellow fever vaccine. The CDR3 spells CASSQMGEAQYF. CDR3 DNA sequence: TGTGCCAGCAGCCAAATGGGGGAGGCCCAGTACTTC.